Presented here are 8 T cell receptor beta chains from one specimen sequenced in a study of technical replicates of blood from a few donors. Sequencing was performed with immunoSEQ multiplex PCR; in TCRdb, only in-frame clones are kept and a portion is missing. The sample carries around 93,000 clones, just under 95% recorded once. Material for sequencing was T cells isolated from PBMCs. The origin of the receptors is a human donor in good health.

The chain joins TRBV27 to TRBJ2-7, with TRBD2 as a possible D gene (6 bases). The CDR3 spans 15 residues. Germline V gives CDR1 MNHEY, CDR2 SMNVEV (reference sequence). Trimming took 6 bases from V and 4 from J, leaving 19 bases between them. CDR3 coding DNA: TGTGCCAGCAGGAGGGTTATCGGGAGCATATACGAGCAGTACTTC. This translates into CASRRVIGSIYEQYF.

The chain is built from TRBV9 and TRBJ1-2; 7 nucleotides agree with TRBD1. J gave up 4 bases and V 0 bases, and 9 bases lay outside the gene matches. The germline CDR1 and CDR2 sequences are SGDLS and YYNGEE. CDR3 length: 16 amino acids. The CDR3 sequence: CASSVGQGGWSYGYTF. The CDR3 coding sequence is TGTGCCAGCAGCGTAGGTCAGGGGGGATGGAGCTATGGCTACACCTTC.

V is TRBV14 and J is TRBJ2-4; D not certain. The germline gives CDR1 SGHDN, CDR2 FVKESK. V lost 1 base to trimming and J lost 9 bases, with 10 bases between them. CDR3 size: 13 residues. The CDR3: CASSQGPGSIQYF. The CDR3 nucleotides are TGTGCCAGCAGCCAAGGCCCGGGTTCCATTCAGTACTTC.

The J gene is TRBJ2-7, the V gene TRBV7-9, with 7 bases that match TRBD1. Germline trimming cut 3 bases from V and 5 bases from J; bases unmatched to any gene: 4. CDR1 and CDR2 from the germline V gene are SEHNR and FQNEAQ (reference sequence). This CDR3 comprises 13 residues. CDR3 amino acids: CASSLTGPHEQYF. The CDR3 region has the DNA TGTGCCAGCAGCTTGACAGGGCCCCACGAGCAGTACTTC. The complete variable domain, with remaining parts taken from reference TRBV7-9 and TRBJ2-7, reads DTGVSQNPRHKITKRGQNVTFRCDPISEHNRLYWYRQTLGQGPEFLTYFQNEAQLEKSRLLSDRFSAERPKGSFSTLEIQRTEQGDSAMYLCASSLTGPHEQYFGPGTRLTVT.

In DNA, the CDR3 is TGTGCCAGCAGCTCATCGACACCAGATACGCAGTATTTT. The encoded protein is CASSSSTPDTQYF. V usage is TRBV11-3 and J usage is TRBJ2-3; D unresolved. Germline CDR1 is SGHNT and CDR2 is YENEEA. The CDR3 totals 13 residues. V lost 4 bases, J lost 4 bases, and 9 bases lay in between.

V gene TRBV9 combines with J gene TRBJ2-1; 16 bases line up with TRBD2. Trimming at V came to 4 bases and at J to 8 bases, leaving 6 bases not matched to a gene. The CDR3 totals 16 residues. From germline, CDR1 is SGDLS and CDR2 YYNGEE. Here the CDR3 reads CASSTGTSGRAHEQFF. CDR3 DNA: TGTGCCAGCAGCACCGGGACTAGCGGGAGGGCACATGAGCAGTTCTTC.

The chain is built from TRBV19 and TRBJ2-3, with 9 bases aligning to TRBD1. V lost 8 bases and J lost 3; bases outside the gene matches: 6. This CDR3 has 14 amino acids. From germline, CDR1 is LNHDA and CDR2 SQIVND (reference sequence). This CDR3 reads CASQLDRGTDTQYF. As DNA, the CDR3 is TGTGCCAGTCAATTGGACAGGGGAACAGATACGCAGTATTTT.

This clone was seen just once. The chain has TRBV5-1 and TRBJ2-2; 10 bases are a match to TRBD2. This CDR3 is 16 amino acids long. Germline trimming cut 2 bases from V and 3 bases from J; bases unmatched to any gene: 4. Germline assignment: CDR1 SGHRS and CDR2 YFSETQ. The DNA of the CDR3 is TGCGCCAGCAGCTTAGGACTAGCGGACTACACCGGGGAGCTGTTTTTT. Protein sequence: CASSLGLADYTGELFF.